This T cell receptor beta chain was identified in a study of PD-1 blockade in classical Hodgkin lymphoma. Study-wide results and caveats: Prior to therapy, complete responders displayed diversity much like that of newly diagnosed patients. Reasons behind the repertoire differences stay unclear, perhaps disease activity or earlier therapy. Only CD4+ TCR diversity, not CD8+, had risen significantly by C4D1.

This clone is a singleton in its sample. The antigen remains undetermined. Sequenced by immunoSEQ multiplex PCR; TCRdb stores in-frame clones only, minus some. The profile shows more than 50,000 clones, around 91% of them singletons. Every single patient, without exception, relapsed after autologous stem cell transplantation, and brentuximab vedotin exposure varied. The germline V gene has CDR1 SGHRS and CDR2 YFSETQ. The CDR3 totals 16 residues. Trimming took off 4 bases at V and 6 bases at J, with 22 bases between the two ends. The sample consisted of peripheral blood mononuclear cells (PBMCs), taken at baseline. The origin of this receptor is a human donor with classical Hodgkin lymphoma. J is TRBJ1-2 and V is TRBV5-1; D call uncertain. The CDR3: CASSPSDVRPSNGYTF. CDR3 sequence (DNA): TGCGCCAGCAGCCCGTCCGACGTACGGCCATCCAATGGCTACACCTTC. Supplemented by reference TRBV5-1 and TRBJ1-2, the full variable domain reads KAGVTQTPRYLIKTRGQQVTLSCSPISGHRSVSWYQQTPGQGLQFLFEYFSETQRNKGNFPGRFSGRQFSNSRSEMNVSTLELGDSALYLCASSPSDVRPSNGYTFGSGTRLTVV.